This T cell receptor (beta chain) was recovered during a study of shared clonotypes between healthy human individuals. Cells designated naive CD8 were CD45RO-negative and were positively selected for CCR7, with terminally differentiated effector memory CD45RA+ cells excluded. CDR3 length: 16 amino acids. Genomic DNA from each subset was divided evenly over several immunoSEQ plates. The method was immunoSEQ multiplex PCR; TCRdb's version includes in-frame clones alone and lacks a portion of them. This sample carries around 700,000 clones, 92% of them seen once, and the ten largest clones take about 24%.

This receptor was obtained from a man younger than 45 in good health. Material for sequencing was naive CD8+ T cells sorted from blood. This chain joins TRBV12-1 and TRBJ1-3; the table's D gene call, TRBD1, was not cross checked with the DNA. TRBV12-1 is a pseudogene locus. The CDR3 DNA is TGTGCCAGCAGCTTTTCAGCGGACAGGTCTGGAAACACCATATATTTT. It specifies CASSFSADRSGNTIYF.